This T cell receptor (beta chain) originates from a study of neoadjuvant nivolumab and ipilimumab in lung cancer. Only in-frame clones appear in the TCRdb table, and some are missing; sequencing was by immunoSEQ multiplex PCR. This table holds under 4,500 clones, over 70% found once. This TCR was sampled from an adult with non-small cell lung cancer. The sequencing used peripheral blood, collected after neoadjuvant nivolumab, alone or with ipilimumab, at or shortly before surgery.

The CDR3 spells CASSSGTGETGELFF. The CDR3 DNA follows: TGTGCCAGCAGTTCAGGGACAGGGGAGACCGGGGAGCTGTTTTTT. The chain carries TRBV28 and TRBJ2-2; 10 bases are shared with TRBD1. The V segment lost 4 bases and the J segment 5 bases; nucleotides outside the gene matches: 4. CDR1 MDHEN and CDR2 SYDVKM come from the germline V gene. The CDR3 totals 15 residues.